These T cell receptor beta chains were read from a single sample in a study of cytomegalovirus exposure and HLA in healthy donors. The assay was immunoSEQ multiplex PCR, and TCRdb's table has in-frame clones only and misses some. The table shows approximately 270,000 clones, with approximately 86% occurring only once. Sequencing used PBMCs. The receptors were sampled from a woman under 30 in good health and CMV-seronegative. Both conserved end residues are part of each CDR3. D genes are given only for firm matches. Clone size appears in some rows only: once, few, many, or a class for an expanded clone.

abundance: once; j_gene: TRBJ1-2; d_gene: -; len: 13; v_gene: TRBV7-9; CDR3nt: TGTGCCAGCAGCTTGGGGCAGAACTATGGCTACACCTTC; CDR3aa: CASSLGQNYGYTF
abundance: -; j_gene: TRBJ1-5; d_gene: -; len: 16; v_gene: TRBV4-1; CDR3nt: TGCGCCAGCAGTCACCGGCACGGACAACTAAATCAGCCCCAGCATTTT; CDR3aa: CASSHRHGQLNQPQHF
abundance: -; j_gene: TRBJ1-3; d_gene: TRBD1; len: 17; v_gene: TRBV5-1; CDR3nt: TGCGCCAGCAGCTTTAATTCAGGGGGACTCTCTGGAAACACCATATATTTT; CDR3aa: CASSFNSGGLSGNTIYF
abundance: -; j_gene: TRBJ1-4; d_gene: -; len: 13; v_gene: TRBV30; CDR3nt: TGTGCCTGGAGTGTCAGGTTTTTAGAAAAACTGTTTTTT; CDR3aa: CAWSVRFLEKLFF
abundance: -; j_gene: TRBJ1-5; d_gene: -; len: 15; v_gene: TRBV2; CDR3nt: TGTGCCAGCAGTAGACAGTTCTATAGCAATCAGCCCCAGCATTTT; CDR3aa: CASSRQFYSNQPQHF
abundance: once; j_gene: TRBJ1-1; d_gene: TRBD1; len: 16; v_gene: TRBV6-5; CDR3nt: TGTGCCAGCAGTTACCTGCCTTCAGGGGGAGGTACTGAAGCTTTCTTT; CDR3aa: CASSYLPSGGGTEAFF
abundance: -; j_gene: TRBJ2-7; d_gene: TRBD2; len: 13; v_gene: TRBV29-1; CDR3nt: TGCAGCGTTGACGGGGGGAAGCGATACGAGCAGTACTTC; CDR3aa: CSVDGGKRYEQYF
abundance: -; j_gene: TRBJ1-4; d_gene: -; len: 16; v_gene: TRBV7-6; CDR3nt: TGTGCCAGCAGCTTAGAGGGGCGAATAGCTAATGAAAAACTGTTTTTT; CDR3aa: CASSLEGRIANEKLFF
abundance: -; j_gene: TRBJ2-7; d_gene: TRBD2; len: 14; v_gene: TRBV6-5; CDR3nt: TGTGCCAGCAGTACCGGGACTAGCATGCTCGAGCAGTACTTC; CDR3aa: CASSTGTSMLEQYF
abundance: -; j_gene: TRBJ2-5; d_gene: -; len: 15; v_gene: TRBV6-6; CDR3nt: TGTGCCAGCAGTTACTCGAGTCTAGCCTCCGAGACCCAGTACTTC; CDR3aa: CASSYSSLASETQYF
abundance: -; j_gene: TRBJ2-1; d_gene: TRBD1; len: 15; v_gene: TRBV6-5; CDR3nt: TGTGCCAGCACCACGAGACCCACAGGGGGCGATGAGCAGTTCTTC; CDR3aa: CASTTRPTGGDEQFF
abundance: -; j_gene: TRBJ1-2; d_gene: -; len: 15; v_gene: TRBV4-3; CDR3nt: TGCGCCAGCAGCCAAGATTCGGAGCCTAACTATGGCTACACCTTC; CDR3aa: CASSQDSEPNYGYTF
abundance: -; j_gene: TRBJ2-7; d_gene: -; len: 10; v_gene: TRBV5-6; CDR3nt: TGTGCCAGGACGGACAACGAGCAGTACTTC; CDR3aa: CARTDNEQYF
abundance: -; j_gene: TRBJ1-3; d_gene: -; len: 15; v_gene: TRBV7-2; CDR3nt: TGTGCCAGCAGCTTAGCCGGGGTGGCTGGAAACACCATATATTTT; CDR3aa: CASSLAGVAGNTIYF
abundance: -; j_gene: TRBJ2-5; d_gene: TRBD1; len: 16; v_gene: TRBV9; CDR3nt: TGTGCCAGCAGCGCCTGGGGACAGGGAGGGGGAGAGACCCAGTACTTC; CDR3aa: CASSAWGQGGGETQYF
abundance: once; j_gene: TRBJ2-7; d_gene: TRBD1; len: 14; v_gene: TRBV6-5; CDR3nt: TGTGCCAGCAGTTACTCGGACAGGGTGGGCGAGCAGTACTTC; CDR3aa: CASSYSDRVGEQYF
abundance: -; j_gene: TRBJ2-5; d_gene: TRBD2; len: 15; v_gene: TRBV6-5; CDR3nt: TGTGCCAGCAGTTATTTTTTTAGCGGGGGAGAGACCCAGTACTTC; CDR3aa: CASSYFFSGGETQYF
abundance: -; j_gene: TRBJ1-2; d_gene: TRBD1; len: 14; v_gene: TRBV7-9; CDR3nt: TGTGCCAGCAGCCCCGGGACAGGGAGATTTGGCTACACCTTC; CDR3aa: CASSPGTGRFGYTF
abundance: once; j_gene: TRBJ2-6; d_gene: -; len: 17; v_gene: TRBV5-4; CDR3nt: TGTGCCAGCAGCTTGGCGACAGGTCACTCTGGGGCCAACGTCCTGACTTTC; CDR3aa: CASSLATGHSGANVLTF
abundance: -; j_gene: TRBJ2-7; d_gene: -; len: 16; v_gene: TRBV14; CDR3nt: TGTGCCAGCAGCCAAGATAGAGGGTGGAGCTCCTACGAGCAGTACTTC; CDR3aa: CASSQDRGWSSYEQYF
abundance: few; j_gene: TRBJ2-7; d_gene: -; len: 14; v_gene: TRBV18; CDR3nt: TGTGCCAGCTCACCACTTTCTCAGACCTACGAGCAGTACTTC; CDR3aa: CASSPLSQTYEQYF
abundance: -; j_gene: TRBJ2-6; d_gene: -; len: 16; v_gene: TRBV4-3; CDR3nt: TGCGCCAGCAGCCAAGATTGGCCCTCTGGGGCCAACGTCCTGACTTTC; CDR3aa: CASSQDWPSGANVLTF
abundance: -; j_gene: TRBJ2-7; d_gene: TRBD1; len: 15; v_gene: TRBV5-4; CDR3nt: TGTGCCAGCAGACCGACCGGGACAGGGGAGAGCGAGCAGTACTTC; CDR3aa: CASRPTGTGESEQYF
abundance: -; j_gene: TRBJ2-7; d_gene: TRBD1; len: 17; v_gene: TRBV19; CDR3nt: TGTGCCAGTAGTATAGGCACCGGGACAGGGTTGGTGTACGAGCAGTACTTC; CDR3aa: CASSIGTGTGLVYEQYF
abundance: few; j_gene: TRBJ2-1; d_gene: -; len: 15; v_gene: TRBV6-1; CDR3nt: TGTGCCAGCAGTGTCGAGACTGGAGGATACAATGAGCAGTTCTTC; CDR3aa: CASSVETGGYNEQFF
abundance: -; j_gene: TRBJ2-7; d_gene: -; len: 15; v_gene: TRBV10-1; CDR3nt: TGCGCCAGCAGTGAGTCCGAGACAGGCCTATACGAGCAGTACTTC; CDR3aa: CASSESETGLYEQYF
abundance: -; j_gene: TRBJ2-2; d_gene: TRBD1; len: 15; v_gene: TRBV7-2; CDR3nt: TGTGCCAGCAGCCGGGACAGGGGGCGCGACGGGGAGCTGTTTTTT; CDR3aa: CASSRDRGRDGELFF
abundance: -; j_gene: TRBJ1-2; d_gene: -; len: 12; v_gene: TRBV11-2; CDR3nt: TGTGCCAGCAGCCCTCAGGGAAGAAGGCACACCTTC; CDR3aa: CASSPQGRRHTF
abundance: -; j_gene: TRBJ2-1; d_gene: TRBD2; len: 17; v_gene: TRBV7-8; CDR3nt: TGTGCCAGCAGCTCTCTCGCGGGAGCCGCCTATTACAATGAGCAGTTCTTC; CDR3aa: CASSSLAGAAYYNEQFF
abundance: -; j_gene: TRBJ2-7; d_gene: TRBD1; len: 17; v_gene: TRBV27; CDR3nt: TGTGCCAGCAGTTTACTTTTTACCGGACAGGGAAGCTACGAGCAGTACTTC; CDR3aa: CASSLLFTGQGSYEQYF
abundance: once; j_gene: TRBJ2-5; d_gene: -; len: 15; v_gene: TRBV11-3; CDR3nt: TGTGCCAGCCGTTCGGGGGCGGGAGAAAGAGAGACCCAGTACTTC; CDR3aa: CASRSGAGERETQYF